This passage covers 24 T cell receptor beta chains from one sample sequenced in a study of T cell responses to AZD1222 COVID-19 vaccine. The method was immunoSEQ multiplex PCR; TCRdb's version includes in-frame clones alone and lacks a portion of them. Of over 100,000 clones in the sample, roughly 85% were seen once. The sequenced sample was peripheral blood, obtained 28 days after the second dose of the MenACWY control vaccine. Source of these receptors: an adult who received the MenACWY meningococcal vaccine as a control.

J is TRBJ1-2 and V is TRBV29-1; the match to TRBD1 covers 10 bases. V trimming: 1 base; J trimming: 3 bases; junction bases outside the gene matches: 8. Germline V gene sequence: CDR1 SQVTM, CDR2 ANQGSEA. This CDR3 spans 16 amino acids. CDR3 DNA sequence: TGCAGCGTTGAAGGAGGACAGGGGGTCTCGTACTATGGCTACACCTTC. It specifies CSVEGGQGVSYYGYTF.

The chain recombines TRBV19 with TRBJ1-1; possible D gene TRBD1, 6 bases. The CDR3 is 18 amino acids. The V gene lost 4 bases and the J gene lost 1 base, with 22 bases spanning the gap. CDR1 and CDR2 (germline): LNHDA, SQIVND (reference sequence). CDR3 sequence (DNA): TGTGCCAGTAGTAGTCAAAGCACAGGGTTTCGGAGGAACACTGAAGCTTTCTTT. Translation gives CASSSQSTGFRRNTEAFF.

This clone was detected only a few times. The CDR3 region has the DNA TGTGCCAGCAGTTATTGGGACGGCACCGGGGAGCTGTTTTTT. Amino acid sequence: CASSYWDGTGELFF. The rearrangement links TRBV6-2 or TRBV6-3 to TRBJ2-2, with D possibly called TRBD1 or TRBD2 (5 bases each). V lost 3 bases and J lost 4, with 9 bases in between. Germline lookup yields CDR1 MNHEY and CDR2 SVGEGT. The CDR3 runs to 14 residues.

The rearrangement links TRBV4-3 to TRBJ1-3; the D gene is possibly TRBD1 (6 bases). CDR1 and CDR2 from the germline V gene are LGHNA and YSLEER. Trimming shortened V by 0 bases and J by 3 bases, and 9 bases separated the two germline ends. This CDR3 has 15 residues. CDR3 sequence (DNA): TGCGCCAGCAGCCAAGACCAGGGGTTTGGAAACACCATATATTTT. Translating gives CASSQDQGFGNTIYF.

The chain couples TRBV23-1 to TRBJ2-7; D remains ambiguous. TRBV23-1 is flagged as an ORF with uncertain function. The V and J ends lost 6 bases and 2 bases respectively, with 14 bases between them. CDR3 size: 14 residues. The DNA for the CDR3 is TGCGCCAGCAGGCCCCTCCTGATAACCTACGAGCAGTACGTC. The encoded protein is CASRPLLITYEQYV.

The chain couples TRBV5-1 to TRBJ2-2, with D perhaps matching TRBD2 (5 bases). Germline lookup yields CDR1 SGHRS and CDR2 YFSETQ. The V end was cut by 3 bases, the J end by 1 base, with 25 bases between. CDR3 size: 20 residues. The CDR3 bases are TGCGCCAGCAGCTCAACCCTAGGACCCGTCTCGAGCGGGAACACCGGGGAGCTGTTTTTT. Translating it yields CASSSTLGPVSSGNTGELFF.

This clone came up a few times. The chain joins TRBV2 to TRBJ2-7; a weak D match, TRBD1 (5 bases). V lost 11 bases and J lost 7, with 21 bases in between. Germline CDR1 reads SNHLY; CDR2 reads FYNNEI. The CDR3 has 13 residues. The CDR3 DNA sequence: TGTGCCGCCGCTGAGAGACCCCGGACAGAGCAGTACGTC. Its protein product is CAAAERPRTEQYV.

The chain carries TRBV18 and TRBJ1-2; D gene uncertain. The V end was cut by 3 bases, the J end by 7 bases, with 18 bases between. The CDR3 is 15 amino acids. From germline, CDR1 is KGHSH and CDR2 LQKENI. The CDR3 reads CASSPIGSTGGGYTF. The CDR3 DNA reads TGTGCCAGCTCACCCATAGGTTCCACGGGAGGTGGCTACACCTTC. The full variable domain, with the rest looked up from reference TRBV18 and TRBJ1-2, is NAGVMQNPRHLVRRRGQEARLRCSPMKGHSHVYWYRQLPEEGLKFMVYLQKENIIDESGMPKERFSAEFPKEGPSILRIQQVVRGDSAAYFCASSPIGSTGGGYTFGSGTRLTVV.

This clone showed up just once. The rearrangement links TRBV6-2 or TRBV6-3 to TRBJ2-2, with D uncertain. This CDR3 contains 13 residues. Trimming pared 3 bases from V and 6 bases from J, leaving 8 bases between. Per the germline V gene, CDR1 is MNHEY and CDR2 is SVGEGT. CDR3: CASSYYTPGELFF. The DNA for the CDR3 is TGTGCCAGCAGTTATTATACTCCCGGGGAGCTGTTTTTT.

This clone occurred once. The rearrangement uses TRBV6-5 and TRBJ2-7; 9 bases align to TRBD1. The germline V gene has CDR1 MNHEY and CDR2 SVGAGI. J lost 3 bases, V lost 6 bases, and 9 bases had no gene match. The CDR3 runs 15 residues. The CDR3 DNA sequence: TGTGCCAGCAGCCAAGACACAGGGGGCATCTACGAGCAGTACTTC. Encoded protein: CASSQDTGGIYEQYF.

The gene calls are TRBV9 and TRBJ2-5; unclear D gene. Trimming pared 1 base from V and 7 bases from J, leaving 11 bases between. The CDR3 loop spans 13 amino acids. The V gene's germline CDR1 is SGDLS and CDR2 YYNGEE. The CDR3 protein is CASSVLGYGTQYF. Written as DNA, the CDR3 is TGTGCCAGCAGCGTATTAGGGTACGGGACCCAGTACTTC.

The genes are TRBV19 and TRBJ2-7; weak D call: TRBD1 (5 bases). The V gene's germline CDR1 is LNHDA and CDR2 SQIVND (reference sequence). V was pared by 6 bases and J by 4 bases, with 13 bases between. CDR3 length equals 13 residues. The CDR3 sequence: CASSRVQGYEQYF. DNA for the CDR3: TGTGCCAGTAGCAGGGTTCAGGGATACGAGCAGTACTTC.

V and J are TRBV19 and TRBJ2-2; 9 nucleotides align to TRBD1. The CDR3 contains 16 residues. Trimming took 6 bases from V and 4 from J; bases not matched to a gene: 9. Germline V CDR1 and CDR2: LNHDA, SQIVND (reference sequence). CDR3 in amino acids: CASRGGQGIGTGELFF. In DNA form, the CDR3 reads TGTGCCAGTAGGGGGGGACAGGGCATTGGCACCGGGGAGCTGTTTTTT.

The chain joins TRBV6-5 to TRBJ2-7; 10 bases agree with TRBD2. CDR3 length: 14 residues. The germline V gene has CDR1 MNHEY and CDR2 SVGAGI. V trimming: 6 bases; J trimming: 3 bases; junction bases outside the gene matches: 5. This chain's CDR3 is CASSSLAGVYEQYV. The CDR3 DNA is TGTGCCAGCAGCTCCCTAGCGGGGGTCTACGAGCAGTACGTC.

The chain has TRBV27 and TRBJ1-5; weak D call: TRBD1 (5 bases). The CDR3 is 15 residues long. Trimming stripped 2 bases from V and 5 bases from J, with 13 bases between. Germline V gives CDR1 MNHEY, CDR2 SMNVEV (reference sequence). The CDR3 nucleotides read TGTGCCAGCAGTTTAAATGGGCAGGGCCATCAGCCCCAGCATTTT. Protein: CASSLNGQGHQPQHF.

The V and J genes are TRBV5-4 and TRBJ1-2, with 10 bases lining up with TRBD1. Germline V gene sequence: CDR1 SGHNT, CDR2 YYREEE (reference sequence). The CDR3 sequence is 15 residues long. V gave up 3 bases and J gave up 7 bases; unmatched junction bases: 9. The CDR3 region is CASSSGGQGSRGYTF. The CDR3 nucleotides read TGTGCCAGCAGCTCTGGGGGACAGGGGTCGCGTGGCTACACCTTC.

This chain links TRBV30 with TRBJ2-5; 9 positions match TRBD2. The CDR3 spans 14 residues. Germline values: CDR1 GTSNPN, CDR2 SVGIG (reference sequence). Trimming took 3 bases from V and 10 from J; bases not matched to a gene: 12. This CDR3 reads CAWSHGTSSGVQYF. In DNA form, the CDR3 reads TGTGCCTGGAGCCACGGGACTAGCTCCGGGGTCCAGTACTTC.

The rearrangement uses TRBV7-8 and TRBJ1-5; tentatively, D is TRBD1 (6 bases). This CDR3 comprises 16 residues. V was clipped by 2 bases and J by 7 bases, with 18 bases between them. Germline-derived CDR1 and CDR2 are SGHVS and FQNEAQ. This CDR3 is CASSLMSRGSGQPQHF. DNA for the CDR3: TGTGCCAGCAGCTTAATGTCGAGGGGGAGTGGACAGCCCCAGCATTTT.

V usage is TRBV19 and J usage is TRBJ2-5; the D is unclear. Trimming took off 3 bases at V and 0 bases at J, with 14 bases between the two ends. Germline lookup yields CDR1 LNHDA and CDR2 SQIVND (reference sequence). This CDR3 is built from 16 residues. In DNA form, the CDR3 reads TGTGCCAGTAGTATCCTCTCTAAAAGCTACCAAGAGACCCAGTACTTC. Translated, it gives CASSILSKSYQETQYF.

The chain is built from TRBV5-6 and TRBJ1-4, with D perhaps TRBD1 (6 bases). This CDR3 region has 16 residues. Germline V gives CDR1 SGHDT, CDR2 YYEEEE. Trimming stripped 3 bases from V and 0 bases from J, with 12 bases between. The CDR3 reads CASSSWTEPTNEKLFF. As DNA, the CDR3 is TGTGCCAGCAGCTCGTGGACAGAGCCAACTAATGAAAAACTGTTTTTT.

The chain joins TRBV28 to TRBJ1-1; D call uncertain. CDR1 and CDR2 (germline): MDHEN, SYDVKM. The V end was cut by 2 bases, the J end by 3 bases, with 16 bases between. The CDR3 contains 16 residues. DNA of the CDR3: TGTGCCAGCAGTTTAGGAGGGCTTCAACCCTACACTGAAGCTTTCTTT. Protein product: CASSLGGLQPYTEAFF.

The chain links TRBV4-2 to TRBJ2-2; weak D call: TRBD2 (6 bases). This CDR3 spans 16 amino acids. Germline CDR1 reads LGHNA; CDR2 reads YNFKEQ. Between the trimmed V and J ends, which lost 4 bases and 4 bases, there was a span of 16 bases. CDR3 coding DNA: TGTGCCAGCAGCCCTGGGACTCTGGAGATCACCGGGGAGCTGTTTTTT. Encoded protein: CASSPGTLEITGELFF.

The chain combines TRBV7-9 with TRBJ2-1; 11 bases match TRBD2. V was pared by 5 bases and J by 6 bases, with 15 bases of the junction left unmatched. Germline V gene lookup returns CDR1 SEHNR and CDR2 FQNEAQ (reference sequence). The CDR3 runs to 18 residues. The CDR3 loop reads CASSPTRLAGSLRNEQFF. CDR3 bases: TGTGCCAGCAGCCCAACTCGACTAGCGGGATCACTCCGCAATGAGCAGTTCTTC.

The chain joins TRBV20-1 to TRBJ1-1, with D maybe TRBD1 (6 bases). The V end was cut by 5 bases, the J end by 11 bases, with 15 bases between. This CDR3 is built from 11 residues. CDR1 and CDR2 from the germline V gene are DFQATT and SNEGSKA (reference sequence). CDR3: CSAVQGSRAFF. Written as DNA, the CDR3 is TGCAGTGCTGTGCAGGGGTCAAGGGCTTTCTTT.